Listed below are T cell receptor beta chains from one sample, sequenced in a study of T cell clones after liver transplantation. TCRdb keeps only in-frame clones here, not all; method: immunoSEQ multiplex PCR. This sample has over 45,000 clones, with approximately 71% found just once. The specimen comprised CD4+ T cells from blood, sampled about 56 months after liver transplant. The receptors originated from a human patient who received a liver transplant. The graft donor may be the source of some T cells. Each CDR3 is given with its conserved first and last residue. Each record gives: V gene, clone size, CDR3 protein. A row's size may be missing; if present it is once, few, many or a size class.

TRBV7-9	NA	CASSLDLGEVKLFF
TRBV5-6	NA	CASSSVVDSSSFYEQYF
TRBV11-1	NA	CASRDRNTGELFF
TRBV29-1	NA	CSGRQGNTIYF
TRBV28	NA	CASLRTPRDTEAFF
TRBV2	NA	CASKLAGGSSYEQYF
TRBV2	NA	CASSPPNQPQHF
TRBV10-3	NA	CATGTGADTGELFF
TRBV18	NA	CASSPGQNQPQHF
TRBV10-3	NA	CAISTMGNSNQPQHF
TRBV2	NA	CASEQEFEAFF
TRBV15	NA	CATSRDLAQAPAAFF
TRBV6-4	NA	CASSPTRSGGSEAFF
TRBV7-2	few	CASSQGTIQETQYF
TRBV18	NA	CASSPLDNQPQHF
TRBV9	NA	CASSVDTGIHGYTF
TRBV4-1	NA	CASSQDRGKGLRTDTQYF
TRBV6-4	NA	CASSGQVNTEAFF
TRBV6-5	NA	CASSKTTGDGYTF
TRBV28	NA	CASSLSQGHGAEAFF
TRBV5-2	NA	CASSSRRNTEAFF
TRBV7-3	NA	CASSLSPGQGRAFF
TRBV11-3	NA	CASSLGTANYGYTF
TRBV28	few	CASRTGIKGISNQPQHF
TRBV23-1	few	CASSRRGRANNEQFF
TRBV6-1	NA	CASSVTNYGYTF
TRBV6-1	NA	CASSEGAGRTSGELFF
TRBV7-9	NA	CASSLGGATEAFF
TRBV30	NA	CAWSSGGVTEKLFF
TRBV4-2	NA	CASSQGTGGTDTQYF
TRBV6-6	NA	CASSSGTSGGNEQFF
TRBV6-1	NA	CASSADFYEQYF
TRBV9	NA	CASSAAVEQFF
TRBV19	NA	CATRTTGDSNQPQHF
TRBV4-1	NA	CASSQENRNYGYTF
TRBV5-6	NA	CASSLVTGGLTEAFF
TRBV6-1	NA	CASSERTSGGSDTQYF
TRBV11-2	NA	CASSLVAGWNGYTF
TRBV18	few	CASTGQAAYEQYF
TRBV5-1	NA	CASSFGTSYEQYF
TRBV5-1	few	CASSATGQPPNNEQFF
TRBV7-8	few	CASSLGGGNSPLHF
TRBV5-6	NA	CASNPLRVGGRAILYGYTF
TRBV5-4	many	CALGLAGGANTGELFF
TRBV7-9	NA	CASSSRGNEKLFF
TRBV4-2	NA	CASSQEAGGPKNIQYF
TRBV6-1	NA	CASSEAGVSGYQPQHF
TRBV27	few	CASSLKRDSNQPQHF
TRBV28	NA	CASNPPAGRLAIYQPQHF
TRBV5-1	NA	CASSFWGQETNTIYF
TRBV6-4	NA	CASSDLAGGRNTQYF